Listed below are T cell receptor beta chains from one sample, sequenced in a study of regulatory T cells in long-lasting Graves disease. Via MiXCR, TCRdb re-called the multiplex PCR reads, giving one row per CDR3 protein. The data contain some 370,000 distinct CDR3 sequences, about 20% of them singletons. The specimen was peripheral blood mononuclear cells (PBMCs), collected when the disease was refractory, from a patient treated with antithyroid drugs. The receptors come from a female donor with Graves disease. Both conserved end residues are part of each CDR3. A D gene is named only where the DNA matches it firmly. Rows give clone size only sometimes, using once, few, many, or a class for an expanded clone.

v_call	d_call	clone_size	j_call	cdr3_aa	cdr3_nt
TRBV15	.	.	TRBJ1-5	CATSRWVGEPQHF	TGTGCCACCAGCAGGTGGGTGGGAGAACCCCAGCATTTT
TRBV3-1	.	.	TRBJ2-2	CASSQRGRGELFF	TGTGCCAGCAGCCAAAGGGGAAGGGGGGAGCTGTTTTTT
TRBV7-2	.	.	TRBJ2-7	CASSLGRFTYEQYF	TGTGCCAGCAGCTTAGGTCGCTTCACCTACGAGCAGTACTTC
TRBV28	.	.	TRBJ2-7	CASSAFLGAAYGVDEQYF	TGTGCCAGCAGCGCCTTCCTCGGCGCCGCCTATGGGGTGGACGAGCAGTACTTC
TRBV28	TRBD1	many	TRBJ1-1	CASSLESRGFEAFF	TGTGCCAGCAGTTTGGAGAGCAGGGGGTTTGAAGCTTTCTTT
TRBV29-1	.	few	TRBJ2-5	CSVDTGSFGETQYF	TGCAGCGTTGACACAGGGTCGTTCGGAGAGACCCAGTACTTC
TRBV7-9	.	many	TRBJ2-2	CASSSGELFF	TGTGCCAGCAGTTCCGGGGAGCTGTTTTTT
TRBV28	.	many	TRBJ2-7	CASSPLPGIYEQYF	TGTGCCAGCAGTCCACTACCAGGGATCTACGAGCAGTACTTC
TRBV14	TRBD1	few	TRBJ2-7	CASSPQVRTGPSSYEQYF	TGTGCCAGCAGCCCTCAAGTAAGGACAGGACCGTCCTCCTACGAGCAGTACTTC
TRBV25-1	.	.	TRBJ1-3	CASSRADHGNTIYF	TGTGCCAGCAGTCGTGCAGACCATGGAAACACCATATATTTT
TRBV28	.	many	TRBJ1-2	CASSLPNSRVYGYTF	TGTGCCAGCAGCCTTCCTAATAGTCGCGTTTATGGCTACACCTTC
TRBV20-1	TRBD1	many	TRBJ2-5	CSASLTGGRAETQYF	TGCAGTGCTTCTCTGACAGGGGGCCGGGCAGAGACCCAGTACTTC
TRBV5-1	TRBD1	many	TRBJ2-7	CASSRTGTDLYEQYF	TGCGCCAGCAGCAGGACAGGGACCGACCTCTACGAGCAGTACTTC
TRBV11-2	.	many	TRBJ1-1	CASKRGETEAFF	TGTGCCAGCAAGAGAGGGGAAACTGAAGCTTTCTTT
TRBV29-1	.	many	TRBJ2-5	CSVGTTETQYF	TGCAGCGTAGGGACGACAGAGACCCAGTACTTC
TRBV20-1	TRBD1	few	TRBJ1-5	CSARTGINQPQHF	TGCAGTGCCCGGACAGGGATAAATCAGCCCCAGCATTTT
TRBV9	.	few	TRBJ1-1	CASSAMGLPNTEAFF	TGTGCCAGCAGCGCCATGGGGCTCCCAAACACTGAAGCTTTCTTT
TRBV18	TRBD1	few	TRBJ1-5	CASSPPGQGGQPQHF	TGTGCCAGCTCACCCCCCGGACAGGGTGGTCAGCCCCAGCATTTT
TRBV5-6	.	.	TRBJ2-7	CASSLDQGSYEQYF	TGTGCCAGCAGCTTGGATCAGGGGAGCTACGAGCAGTACTTC
TRBV7-2	TRBD1	.	TRBJ2-3	CASSFLDRGSDTQYF	TGTGCCAGCAGCTTTTTAGACAGGGGGTCCGATACGCAGTATTTT
TRBV7-2	.	few	TRBJ1-3	CASSSTGAPGNTIYF	TGTGCCAGCAGCTCCACGGGGGCCCCTGGAAACACCATATATTTT
TRBV2	.	.	TRBJ1-2	CASSRSRNYGYTF	TGTGCCAGCAGTAGAAGTAGAAATTATGGCTACACCTTC
TRBV28	.	few	TRBJ1-2	CASSTYTGSEGYTF	TGTGCCAGCAGTACTTACACAGGGTCCGAGGGCTACACCTTC
TRBV29-1	.	many	TRBJ1-2	CSVESDYGYTF	TGCAGCGTTGAGTCCGACTATGGCTACACCTTC
TRBV28	.	many	TRBJ1-6	CASKGSTGTNSPLHF	TGTGCCAGCAAGGGCAGTACCGGCACCAATTCACCCCTCCACTTT
TRBV3-2	.	.	TRBJ2-2	CASSRGLAGPANTGELFF	TGTGCCAGCAGCCGCGGACTAGCGGGACCCGCGAACACCGGGGAGCTGTTTTTT
TRBV7-9	.	many	TRBJ2-7	CASSPPVGTYEQYF	TGTGCCAGCAGCCCACCGGTGGGAACCTACGAGCAGTACTTC